These 10 T cell receptor beta chains originate from one sample sequenced in a study of T cell responses to AZD1222 COVID-19 vaccine. Some clones are missing from TCRdb's copy, which holds only in-frame ones; the method was immunoSEQ multiplex PCR. Of approximately 49,000 clones listed, roughly 80% were seen once; the top ten hold 20% to 25%. This material consisted of peripheral blood, taken on day 0 of MenACWY control vaccination. These receptors were taken from an adult in good health.

The count of this clone is one. The rearrangement links TRBV7-9 to TRBJ2-3; 10 positions match TRBD1. This CDR3 spans 14 amino acids. V shed 11 bases and J 5 bases; nucleotides not matched to a gene: 10. Germline CDR1 reads SEHNR; CDR2 reads FQNEAQ (reference sequence). In DNA form, the CDR3 reads TGTGCCTCATCCTGGACAGGGGGGGGAGATACGCAGTATTTT. Protein: CASSWTGGGDTQYF. Together with reference TRBV7-9 and TRBJ2-3, the CDR3 gives the full variable domain: DTGVSQNPRHKITKRGQNVTFRCDPISEHNRLYWYRQTLGQGPEFLTYFQNEAQLEKSRLLSDRFSAERPKGSFSTLEIQRTEQGDSAMYLCASSWTGGGDTQYFGPGTRLTVL.

This sequence joins TRBV6-5 and TRBJ1-5, with 8 bases that match TRBD1. The length of the CDR3 is 15 residues. In germline, CDR1 is MNHEY, CDR2 SVGAGI. Trimming cost V 6 bases and J 4 bases; bases outside gene matches: 8. Here the CDR3 DNA reads TGTGCCAGCAGCGGAGGACAGGGCCTAAATCAGCCCCAGCATTTT. Translated: CASSGGQGLNQPQHF.

V and J are TRBV10-3 and TRBJ1-3; possible D gene TRBD1, 5 bases. Germline assignment: CDR1 ENHRY and CDR2 SYGVKD. The CDR3 totals 11 residues. The CDR3 coding sequence is TGTGCATCGGGGCCTGGAAACACCATATATTTT. It codes for CASGPGNTIYF.

The rearrangement links TRBV7-2 to TRBJ2-4; TRBD2 agrees at 9 bases. This CDR3 contains 16 residues. The germline gives CDR1 SGHTA, CDR2 FQGNSA. V gave up 3 bases and J gave up 0 bases; unmatched junction bases: 3. CDR3 sequence (DNA): TGTGCCAGCAGCTTGTTAGCGGGAGTAGCCAAAAACATTCAGTACTTC. This codes for CASSLLAGVAKNIQYF.

The chain recombines TRBV29-1 with TRBJ1-1, with 12 bases aligning to TRBD1. Germline loops: CDR1 SQVTM, CDR2 ANQGSEA. The V and J ends lost 7 bases and 7 bases, in that order; junction bases with no gene match: 7. The CDR3 is made up of 13 amino acids. The CDR3 DNA is TGCAGCGCCTACGGGACAGGGGGCTTTGAAGCTTTCTTT. This translates into CSAYGTGGFEAFF. Together with reference TRBV29-1 and TRBJ1-1, the CDR3 gives the full variable domain: SAVISQKPSRDICQRGTSLTIQCQVDSQVTMMFWYRQQPGQSLTLIATANQGSEATYESGFVIDKFPISRPNLTFSTLTVSNMSPEDSSIYLCSAYGTGGFEAFFGQGTRLTVV.

This clone was counted a single time. The V gene is TRBV25-1, the J gene TRBJ2-2; unclear D gene. V lost 1 base and J 3 bases, leaving 9 bases between the germline ends. Per the germline V gene, CDR1 is MGHDK and CDR2 is SYGVNS. The CDR3 is made up of 15 amino acids. The CDR3 loop reads CASSESGRDTGELFF. The CDR3 DNA sequence: TGTGCCAGCAGTGAATCAGGACGAGACACCGGGGAGCTGTTTTTT.

V and J are TRBV10-1 and TRBJ1-2; 10 bases are shared with TRBD1. The V segment lost 3 bases and the J segment 2 bases; nucleotides outside the gene matches: 3. The germline V gene has CDR1 WNHNN and CDR2 SYGVQD (reference sequence). This CDR3 region has 15 residues. The CDR3 here is CASSDGQGENYGYTF. The CDR3 DNA is TGCGCCAGCAGTGACGGACAGGGGGAGAACTATGGCTACACCTTC.

There are a few counts of this clone. The chain links TRBV5-1 to TRBJ2-2; D is tentatively TRBD1 or TRBD2 (5 bases each). V shed 4 bases and J shed 6 bases, with 16 bases lying between them. Germline values: CDR1 SGHRS, CDR2 YFSETQ. This CDR3 is 15 amino acids long. CDR3 sequence (DNA): TGCGCCAGCAGCCATGGGGACCTCGTATCCGGGGAGCTGTTTTTT. This gives the protein CASSHGDLVSGELFF. Supplemented by reference TRBV5-1 and TRBJ2-2, the full variable domain reads KAGVTQTPRYLIKTRGQQVTLSCSPISGHRSVSWYQQTPGQGLQFLFEYFSETQRNKGNFPGRFSGRQFSNSRSEMNVSTLELGDSALYLCASSHGDLVSGELFFGEGSRLTVL.

The rearrangement uses TRBV27 and TRBJ2-2; a weak D match, TRBD2 (6 bases). Trimming took 2 bases from V and 2 from J, leaving 12 bases between them. The CDR3 sequence is 16 residues long. CDR1 is MNHEY and CDR2 is SMNVEV in the germline V gene (reference sequence). The CDR3 bases are TGTGCCAGCAGTTTACGCGGGACGGTAAACACCGGGGAGCTGTTTTTT. It specifies CASSLRGTVNTGELFF.

The rearrangement uses TRBV6-5 and TRBJ2-5; 8 bases map to TRBD2. The CDR3 spans 14 residues. J lost 4 bases, V lost 2 bases, and 3 bases had no gene match. The germline V gene encodes CDR1 MNHEY and CDR2 SVGAGI. CDR3 nucleotides: TGTGCCAGCAGTTACGAACGGGAGGGAGAGACCCAGTACTTC. It specifies CASSYEREGETQYF.